Presented here are 17 T cell receptor beta chains from one specimen sequenced in a study of tumor-infiltrating lymphocytes in primary liver carcinoma. cDNA specific to TCR beta was made from 500 ng of total RNA, with a constant-region primer employed for priming. Investigators got TCR beta libraries out of three nested multiplex PCR rounds, done with slightly modified ARM-PCR. TRBV1-TRBV30 forward primers paired with a C-beta reverse primer were used in the first two PCR rounds, which ran roughly 9 cycles each. TCRdb analysed the multiplex PCR reads with MiXCR anew, one entry per CDR3 protein. The sample yields over 100,000 distinct CDR3 sequences, under 70% seen once. For each extraction, RNA and DNA were obtained together from about 19-30 mg of unsorted bulk tissue. Sequences were obtained from tumor-adjacent normal liver tissue. These receptor sequences come from a woman aged 55-69 years with primary liver carcinoma and hepatitis B virus infection.

This clonotype occurred many times. The chain joins TRBV5-4 to TRBJ2-3, with 15 bases identical to TRBD2. The CDR3 length is 16 residues. Germline CDR1 reads SGHNT; CDR2 reads YYREEE (reference sequence). Germline trimming cut 4 bases from V and 4 bases from J; bases unmatched to any gene: 4. The CDR3 DNA sequence: TGTGCCAGCAGCCGCCGGACTAGCGGGAGGGCAGATACGCAGTATTTT. Encoded protein: CASSRRTSGRADTQYF.

Only one count was recorded for this clonotype. With a much larger clone just one base away, this may be a read error. The genes are TRBV28 and TRBJ2-6; D may match TRBD1 or TRBD2 (6 bases each). Germline V gives CDR1 MDHEN, CDR2 SYDVKM. The CDR3 is 15 residues long. Here the CDR3 DNA reads TGTGCCAGCTCGCCCGGGGGCTCTGGGGCCAACATCCTGACTTTC. This gives the protein CASSPGGSGANILTF.

This clonotype was seen a handful of times. A much larger clonotype is one base distant, so this may be a read error. CDR3 sequence reads: CASSFAGANALTF. In DNA, the CDR3 is TGTGCCAGCAGTTTTGCTGGGGCCAACGCCCTGACTTTC. J is TRBJ2-6 and V is TRBV12-3 or TRBV12-4; a weak D match, TRBD1 (5 bases). The CDR3 is 13 residues long.

Of note for this clonotype: A read error may explain this, as a much larger clone is one base away. No conserved phenylalanine or tryptophan ends this CDR3, so it is likely a read error. This CDR3 reads CASSPRRHPRPKAFY. CDR3 DNA sequence: TGTGCCAGCAGCCCCCGTCGGCACCCCCGCCCCAAAGCTTTCTAT. The V and J genes are TRBV7-8 and TRBJ1-1; D ambiguous. The ends were cut back, 5 bases at V and 9 bases at J, with 22 bases in the middle. Germline lookup yields CDR1 SGHVS and CDR2 FQNEAQ. This CDR3 has 15 amino acids.

Comments on this clonotype: The missing conserved phenylalanine or tryptophan at the end of this CDR3 makes a read error likely. This chain links TRBV6-1 with TRBJ1-2; D ambiguous. V shed 4 bases and J shed 7 bases, with 13 bases lying between them. The V gene's germline CDR1 is MNHNS and CDR2 SASEGT. This CDR3 comprises 13 residues. DNA of the CDR3: TGTGCCAGCAGTGGAAGGGAACTGGGTGGCTACACCCTC. Its protein product is CASSGRELGGYTL.

A remark on this clonotype: At one end, the junction sequence differs from germline, possibly due to a read error. This chain uses TRBV12-3 or TRBV12-4 with TRBJ2-1; maybe TRBD1 (6 bases). This CDR3 has 15 residues. The CDR3: CASRPITGTLNEQFF. The CDR3 DNA reads TGTGCCAGCAGGCCCATAACCGGGACACTCAATGAACAGTTCTTC.

As to this clonotype: Since a much larger clone is just one base distant, this may be a read error. This chain uses TRBV28 with TRBJ2-7; the match to TRBD2 covers 7 bases. The junction had 14 bases not matched to a gene; V was cut back by 2 bases and J by 4 bases. Germline V gene data show CDR1 as MDHEN and CDR2 as SYDVKM. The CDR3 has 17 residues. CDR3 sequence: CASSLRAMGGSTYEQYF. The CDR3 bases are TGTGCCAGCAGTTTACGGGCGATGGGCGGGAGTACATACGAGCAGTACTTC.

Worth noting for this clonotype: The junction departs from the called germline gene at one end, perhaps through a read error. The chain has TRBV28 and TRBJ2-2, with D unresolved. This CDR3 comprises 15 residues. CDR1 is MDHEN and CDR2 is SYDVKM in the germline V gene. The CDR3 protein is CASSFACVNTEELFF. The CDR3 bases are TGTGCCAGCAGTTTTGCTTGTGTGAACACCGAGGAGCTGTTTTTT.

The J gene is TRBJ2-7, the V gene TRBV11-2; 11 bases match TRBD2. The germline V gene has CDR1 SGHAT and CDR2 FQNNGV. The length of the CDR3 is 13 residues. In nucleotides, the CDR3 is TGTATCAGCAGCCTAACTAGCGGGAGCGAGCAGTACTTC. This translates into CISSLTSGSEQYF.

The V and J genes are TRBV11-2 and TRBJ2-3; tentatively, D is TRBD2 (5 bases). Germline loops: CDR1 SGHAT, CDR2 FQNNGV. Trimming stripped 10 bases from V and 5 bases from J, with 13 bases between. The CDR3 has 12 residues. The CDR3 is CAINLEGDTQYF. CDR3 bases: TGTGCCATCAACTTAGAGGGAGATACGCAGTATTTT.

A word on this clonotype: One junction end does not reproduce the germline sequence, and a read error may be involved. V usage is TRBV28 and J usage is TRBJ2-7; 13 bases match TRBD2. CDR1 and CDR2 from the germline V gene are MDHEN and SYDVKM. This CDR3 has 15 residues. CDR3 DNA sequence: TGTGCCAGCAGTTTACTGGGACTAGCGGGAACCGAGCAGTATTTC. This encodes CASSLLGLAGTEQYF. The variable domain in full, completed from reference TRBV28 and TRBJ2-7, reads DVKVTQSSRYLVKRTGEKVFLECVQDMDHENMFWYRQDPGLGLRLIYFSYDVKMKEKGDIPEGYSVSREKKERFSLILESASTNQTSMYLCASSLLGLAGTEQYFGPGTRLTVT.

As regards this clonotype: A junction boundary mismatches the germline segment, possibly from a read error. V usage is TRBV11-2 and J usage is TRBJ2-3; D is possibly TRBD1 or TRBD2 (5 bases each). Germline values: CDR1 SGHAT, CDR2 FQNNGV. The CDR3 is made up of 17 amino acids. The CDR3 DNA reads as TGTGCCTGCAGCTTAGGGATTCGAGGGGAAGGCACAGATACGCAGTACTTT. This codes for CACSLGIRGEGTDTQYF.

This clonotype was counted ten times or more. V and J are TRBV5-5 and TRBJ2-3; tentative D call: TRBD1 (6 bases). Trimming shortened V by 1 base and J by 4 bases, and 10 bases separated the two germline ends. CDR1 and CDR2 (germline): SGHKS, YYEKEE (reference sequence). The CDR3 is made up of 14 amino acids. The CDR3 here is CASSLLGGPDTQYF. CDR3 sequence (DNA): TGTGCCAGCAGCTTGTTAGGGGGACCAGATACGCAGTATTTT.

This clonotype was observed many times. The V gene is TRBV6-1, the J gene TRBJ2-7, with 11 bases lining up with TRBD2. V was clipped by 4 bases and J by 6 bases; unmatched bases: 8. Looked up from germline, CDR1 is MNHNS and CDR2 is SASEGT. There are 15 residues in the CDR3. The CDR3 protein is CASSAHTSGSFEQYF. DNA for the CDR3: TGTGCCAGCAGTGCCCATACTAGCGGGAGTTTCGAGCAGTACTTC.

This clonotype appeared many times. V is TRBV5-1 and J is TRBJ1-2; D may be TRBD1 (5 bases). Germline V lookup: CDR1 SGHRS, CDR2 YFSETQ. Trimming took off 6 bases at V and 5 bases at J, with 17 bases between the two ends. The CDR3 spans 14 residues. The CDR3 bases are TGCGCCAGCACCGCTGGGCAGGGAGAGTATGGCTACACCTTC. Protein product: CASTAGQGEYGYTF.

Concerning this clonotype: The final CDR3 position lacks the conserved phenylalanine or tryptophan, pointing to a likely read error. This chain joins TRBV12-3 or TRBV12-4 and TRBJ2-3, with 7 bases aligning to TRBD2. This CDR3 has 16 amino acids. V shed 5 bases, J shed 8 bases, and the junction held 16 bases outside the gene matches. Here the CDR3 DNA reads TGTGCCAGCAGTGACGTAGGGCCAGGGAGGGCCTGTACGCAGTATCTT. It specifies CASSDVGPGRACTQYL.

This chain joins TRBV6-1 and TRBJ2-3; the D is unclear. V was clipped by 7 bases and J by 3 bases, with 11 bases between them. Germline V gene lookup returns CDR1 MNHNS and CDR2 SASEGT. The CDR3 spans 13 residues. CDR3 sequence: CASMVTETDTQYF. The CDR3 region has the DNA TGTGCCAGCATGGTGACCGAGACAGATACGCAGTATTTT.